The 15 T cell receptor beta chains presented below share a single source sample, sequenced in a study of cytomegalovirus exposure and HLA in healthy donors (dated by TCRdb to about 2017). The library was generated by the immunoSEQ multiplex PCR assay. The multiplex PCR relied on a mix of 60 forward primers for TCR Vbeta segments and 13 reverse primers for TCR Jbeta segments. TCRdb holds this immuneACCESS table with in-frame rearrangements only. Some clones are missing; in checked studies, unresolved V genes explain under half, and the rest has no known cause. The sample table records 100,000 to 150,000 clones; around 68% of these occur just once. Less than 4% of the sample belongs to the ten largest clones. Sequences were obtained from PBMCs. The receptors shown here come from a man in his forties in good health and CMV-seropositive.

There are a few counts of this clone. The genes are TRBV9 and TRBJ2-5; 7 bases are shared with TRBD1. This CDR3 spans 15 amino acids. V lost 1 base, J lost 5 bases, and 8 bases stayed unmatched. Germline loops: CDR1 SGDLS, CDR2 YYNGEE. CDR3 in amino acids: CASSVKGQRWETQYF. CDR3 bases: TGTGCCAGCAGCGTAAAGGGACAGAGATGGGAGACCCAGTACTTC.

The V gene is TRBV29-1, the J gene TRBJ2-7, with 9 nucleotides matching TRBD1. Germline values: CDR1 SQVTM, CDR2 ANQGSEA. With V trimmed by 0 bases and J by 1 base, 7 bases remained unmatched. This CDR3 is 16 amino acids long. The CDR3 loop reads CSVEDRRTGVSYEQYF. CDR3 coding DNA: TGCAGCGTTGAAGATCGAAGGACAGGGGTTTCCTACGAGCAGTACTTC.

This chain links TRBV30 with TRBJ1-1; TRBD1 is a possible D gene (5 bases). Trimming left V 8 bases short and J 5 bases short, with 12 bases between. The CDR3 runs to 11 residues. Germline V gene lookup returns CDR1 GTSNPN and CDR2 SVGIG (reference sequence). CDR3 coding DNA: TGTGCCAGAGTGGGGCAGACTGAAGCTTTCTTT. Translation gives CARVGQTEAFF.

V and J are TRBV30 and TRBJ1-1, with D possibly being TRBD1 (6 bases). This CDR3 spans 15 amino acids. The germline CDR1 and CDR2 sequences are GTSNPN and SVGIG (reference sequence). Trimming stripped 0 bases from V and 4 bases from J, with 15 bases between. The CDR3 region has the DNA TGTGCCTGGAGTGTAAAAGCAGGGGCGGGCACTGAAGCTTTCTTT. This gives the protein CAWSVKAGAGTEAFF.

The chain uses TRBV9 and TRBJ2-1, with TRBD2 matching 7 bases. The CDR3 is made up of 15 amino acids. Germline CDR1 reads SGDLS; CDR2 reads YYNGEE. V lost 3 bases, J lost 3 bases, and 6 bases stayed unmatched. The CDR3 DNA sequence: TGTGCCAGCAGCGCGGGGACTACCAGCTACAATGAGCAGTTCTTC. This gives the protein CASSAGTTSYNEQFF.

The rearrangement links TRBV18 to TRBJ1-4; the match to TRBD1 covers 12 bases. Per germline, CDR1 KGHSH and CDR2 LQKENI. Germline trimming cut 2 bases from V and 8 bases from J; bases unmatched to any gene: 9. There are 17 residues in the CDR3. CDR3 sequence reads: CASSPGFTGTGGEKLFF. CDR3 sequence (DNA): TGTGCCAGCTCACCAGGTTTCACCGGGACAGGGGGCGAAAAACTGTTTTTT.

The chain links TRBV4-1 to TRBJ2-2; D is unclear. The CDR3 totals 15 residues. V lost 2 bases and J 3 bases, leaving 10 bases between the germline ends. Germline CDR1 and CDR2: MGHRA and YSYEKL. CDR3 in amino acids: CASSQIYSDTGELFF. DNA for the CDR3: TGCGCCAGCAGCCAAATTTACAGTGACACCGGGGAGCTGTTTTTT.

V usage is TRBV5-1 and J usage is TRBJ1-2, with 8 bases lining up with TRBD1. The CDR3 spans 14 residues. Germline CDR1 SGHRS, CDR2 YFSETQ. V trimming: 0 bases; J trimming: 2 bases; junction bases outside the gene matches: 0. CDR3 sequence (DNA): TGCGCCAGCAGCTTGGACAGGGGGAACTATGGCTACACCTTC. It is translated as CASSLDRGNYGYTF.

The chain recombines TRBV28 with TRBJ2-1; 12 positions agree with TRBD2. Trimming took 7 bases from V and 8 from J; bases not matched to a gene: 6. This CDR3 is built from 14 residues. Germline lookup yields CDR1 MDHEN and CDR2 SYDVKM. Here the CDR3 reads CASIETSGSDEQFF. CDR3 DNA sequence: TGTGCCAGCATAGAGACTAGCGGGAGCGATGAGCAGTTCTTC.

The chain joins TRBV6-5 to TRBJ1-1, with 8 bases lining up with TRBD1. CDR1 is MNHEY, CDR2 SVGAGI, per germline. The CDR3 loop spans 13 amino acids. V was clipped by 8 bases and J by 5 bases; unmatched bases: 7. CDR3 coding DNA: TGTGCCAGCGGAATAGGACAGGGAACTGAAGCTTTCTTT. Translating gives CASGIGQGTEAFF.

The V gene is TRBV9, the J gene TRBJ2-3; 11 bases line up with TRBD2. After removal of 4 bases from V and 2 bases from J, the junction contained 3 bases not matched to a gene. Germline lookup yields CDR1 SGDLS and CDR2 YYNGEE. The CDR3 has 15 amino acids. The CDR3 is CASSSSGRITDTQYF. The CDR3 DNA reads as TGTGCCAGCAGCTCTAGCGGGAGGATCACAGATACGCAGTATTTT.

The genes are TRBV19 and TRBJ1-3; TRBD1 might be the D (6 bases). Trimming pared 5 bases from V and 1 base from J, leaving 15 bases between. The CDR3 consists of 16 residues. The germline V gene encodes CDR1 LNHDA and CDR2 SQIVND (reference sequence). The DNA of the CDR3 is TGTGCCAGTAGTGTTACAGGGAGTTCTTCTGGAAACACCATATATTTT. Translation: CASSVTGSSSGNTIYF. Together with reference TRBV19 and TRBJ1-3, the CDR3 gives the full variable domain: DGGITQSPKYLFRKEGQNVTLSCEQNLNHDAMYWYRQDPGQGLRLIYYSQIVNDFQKGDIAEGYSVSREKKESFPLTVTSAQKNPTAFYLCASSVTGSSSGNTIYFGEGSWLTVV.

Only one count was recorded for this clone. V and J are TRBV11-3 and TRBJ2-3, with no clear D. This CDR3 has 14 amino acids. Trimming took off 5 bases at V and 0 bases at J, with 9 bases between the two ends. CDR1 is SGHNT, CDR2 YENEEA, per germline. The CDR3 sequence is CASSLLSSTDTQYF. The CDR3, as DNA: TGTGCCAGCAGCCTCTTATCCAGCACAGATACGCAGTATTTT.

V gene TRBV29-1 combines with J gene TRBJ1-5, with D possibly matching TRBD1 (5 bases). The CDR3 consists of 12 residues. CDR1 is SQVTM and CDR2 is ANQGSEA in the germline V gene. The V end lost 5 bases, the J end lost 4 bases, and 9 bases lay between the germline ends. In DNA form, the CDR3 reads TGCAGCGTTTTAGGGGATAATCAGCCCCAGCATTTT. This codes for CSVLGDNQPQHF.

The V and J genes are TRBV2 and TRBJ1-2, with D perhaps TRBD1 (5 bases). This CDR3 is built from 15 residues. Germline CDR1 reads SNHLY; CDR2 reads FYNNEI. The germline V and J ends were trimmed by 7 bases and 3 bases, with 18 bases remaining between them. The CDR3 nucleotides read TGTGCCAGCATTCCACCGACAGATTCCCACTATGGCTACACCTTC. The encoded protein is CASIPPTDSHYGYTF.